This TCR beta chain was recovered during a study of blood T cell repertoires in COVID-19. Turning to the study itself: COVID-19 samples from acute and convalescent phases originated in the United States, Italy and Spain. Sample material is recorded as cDNA or gDNA derived from T cells, B-cell-depleted T cells, or PBMCs.

V was trimmed by 4 bases and J by 3 bases, leaving 20 bases between them. Germline values: CDR1 SGHDN, CDR2 FVKESK. This CDR3 is built from 17 residues. The method was immunoSEQ multiplex PCR; TCRdb's version includes in-frame clones alone and lacks a portion of them. The sample records 150,000 or so clones, just over 90% being singletons. The chain couples TRBV14 to TRBJ2-3, with D possibly TRBD2 on 6 matching bases. Sequenced: peripheral blood. This TCR came from a man aged 18 to 29 with acute or convalescent COVID-19. CDR3 DNA sequence: TGTGCCAGCAGCCCCATCCCTCTAGCGCCCGTAACAGATACGCAGTATTTT. Residues: CASSPIPLAPVTDTQYF.